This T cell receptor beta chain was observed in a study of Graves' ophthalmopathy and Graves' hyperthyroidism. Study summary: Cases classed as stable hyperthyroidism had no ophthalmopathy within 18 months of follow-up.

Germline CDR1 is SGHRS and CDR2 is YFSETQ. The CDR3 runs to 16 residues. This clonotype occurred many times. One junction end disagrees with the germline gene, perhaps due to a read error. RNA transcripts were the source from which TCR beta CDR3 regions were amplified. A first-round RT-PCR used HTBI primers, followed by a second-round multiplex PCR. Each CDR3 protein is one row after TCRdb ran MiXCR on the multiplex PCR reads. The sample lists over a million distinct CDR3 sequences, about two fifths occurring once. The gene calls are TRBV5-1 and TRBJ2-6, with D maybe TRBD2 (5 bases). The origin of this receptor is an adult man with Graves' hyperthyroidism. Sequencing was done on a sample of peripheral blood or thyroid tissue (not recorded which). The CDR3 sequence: CASSLGLISGANVLTF. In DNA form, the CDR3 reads TGTGCCAGTAGTTTAGGACTGATCTCTGGGGCCAACGTCCTGACTTTC.